These 26 T cell receptor beta chains were all obtained from the same sample, sequenced in a study of Graves' ophthalmopathy and Graves' hyperthyroidism. TCR beta CDR3 regions were amplified from RNA transcripts. HTBI-primed RT-PCR formed the first round, and a multiplex PCR formed the second. TCRdb re-analysed the multiplex PCR reads in MiXCR, keeping a single row per CDR3 protein. The sample records 210,000 or so distinct CDR3 sequences, over 25% being singletons. The sequencing sample was made of peripheral blood. All receptors derive from a man aged 50 or older with Graves' ophthalmopathy.

At least ten counts were recorded for this clonotype. The gene calls are TRBV2 and TRBJ2-4; no firm D call. The V end was cut by 4 bases, the J end by 0 bases, with 4 bases between. The CDR3 loop spans 13 amino acids. Germline V gene lookup returns CDR1 SNHLY and CDR2 FYNNEI. The CDR3 DNA sequence: TGTGCCAGCAGTGTGCTAGCCAAAAACATTCAGTACTTC. Translating it yields CASSVLAKNIQYF.

This clonotype was observed many times. The rearrangement links TRBV4-3 to TRBJ2-7; 8 nucleotides align to TRBD1. V was pared by 1 base and J by 6 bases, with 5 bases of the junction left unmatched. This CDR3 is 14 amino acids long. Per the germline V gene, CDR1 is LGHNA and CDR2 is YSLEER. CDR3 sequence reads: CASSQGQGAAEQYF. DNA for the CDR3: TGCGCCAGCAGCCAAGGGCAGGGGGCGGCCGAGCAGTACTTC.

This clonotype was recorded many times. The rearrangement uses TRBV5-1 and TRBJ2-7, with D perhaps TRBD1 (6 bases). The ends were cut back, 0 bases at V and 0 bases at J, with 10 bases in the middle. The length of the CDR3 is 15 residues. The germline CDR1 and CDR2 sequences are SGHRS and YFSETQ. Written as DNA, the CDR3 is TGCGCCAGCAGCTTGGCCAGGGGATACTCCTACGAGCAGTACTTC. As protein: CASSLARGYSYEQYF.

This clonotype was observed at least ten times. This sequence joins TRBV12-3 or TRBV12-4 and TRBJ1-2; no reliable D call. The CDR3 loop spans 13 amino acids. Trimming left V 1 base short and J 4 bases short, with 7 bases between. CDR3 in amino acids: CASSLGQLYGYTF. CDR3 DNA sequence: TGTGCCAGCAGTTTAGGGCAGCTCTATGGCTACACCTTC.

This clonotype occurred many times. The V call is TRBV5-1, the J call TRBJ2-5; TRBD2 matches at 13 bases. J gave up 4 bases and V 3 bases, and 9 bases lay outside the gene matches. The CDR3 runs to 17 residues. Germline V gene sequence: CDR1 SGHRS, CDR2 YFSETQ. CDR3 in DNA: TGCGCCAGCAGCTATTATTTGGGACTAGCGGGAACAGAGACCCAGTACTTC. Translation gives CASSYYLGLAGTETQYF.

This clonotype has only a few counts. The CDR3 spells CASSSRQGWHEQYF. CDR3 DNA sequence: TGTGCCAGCAGCTCAAGACAGGGTTGGCACGAGCAGTACTTC. J is TRBJ2-7 and V is TRBV7-2; 7 nucleotides match TRBD1. CDR1 is SGHTA, CDR2 FQGNSA, per germline. This CDR3 has 14 residues. J was trimmed by 5 bases and V by 4 bases; bases with no gene match: 8.

This clonotype was counted at least ten times. The CDR3: CASSLGTPEQYF. CDR3 sequence (DNA): TGTGCCAGCAGCTTAGGGACCCCCGAGCAGTACTTC. V usage is TRBV11-2 and J usage is TRBJ2-7, with D unresolved. This CDR3 is 12 amino acids long. Germline CDR1 reads SGHAT; CDR2 reads FQNNGV. V lost 1 base, J lost 6 bases, and 7 bases lay in between.

The rearrangement links TRBV10-3 to TRBJ2-2, with D perhaps matching TRBD1 (6 bases). Per germline, CDR1 ENHRY and CDR2 SYGVKD. Trimming shortened V by 10 bases and J by 2 bases, and 20 bases separated the two germline ends. This CDR3 has 16 residues. The CDR3, as DNA: TGTGCCACCAGCATGAAAGGACAGCCTAACACCGGGGAGCTGTTTTTT. Residues: CATSMKGQPNTGELFF.

In this sample, this clonotype turned up many times. The V call is TRBV6-5, the J call TRBJ1-5, with a tentative D call TRBD1 (5 bases). Trimming took 7 bases from V and 0 from J, leaving 16 bases between them. The CDR3 covers 16 residues. CDR1 is MNHEY, CDR2 SVGAGI, per germline. The CDR3 DNA follows: TGTGCCAGCAATTCCGGGACGGATTATAGCAATCAGCCCCAGCATTTT. Translation gives CASNSGTDYSNQPQHF.

The rearrangement uses TRBV30 and TRBJ2-5; D possibly uses TRBD1 or TRBD2 (5 bases each). This CDR3 contains 15 residues. The V gene's germline CDR1 is GTSNPN and CDR2 SVGIG (reference sequence). Trimming cost V 6 bases and J 5 bases, with 22 bases left between them. CDR3 in amino acids: CACLSGGSRFETQYF. CDR3 bases: TGTGCCTGTTTGAGTGGGGGAAGCAGATTCGAGACCCAGTACTTC.

This clonotype was observed at least ten times. The CDR3 spells CASSGTGKNIQYF. CDR3 nucleotide sequence: TGTGCCAGCAGTGGAACAGGGAAAAACATTCAGTACTTC. The V call is TRBV6-1, the J call TRBJ2-4, with a possible D match to TRBD1 (6 bases). The ends were cut back, 4 bases at V and 4 bases at J, with 8 bases in the middle. CDR3 length: 13 residues. Per germline, CDR1 MNHNS and CDR2 SASEGT.

This clonotype was seen repeatedly, ten times or more. This sequence joins TRBV7-9 and TRBJ2-2, with no clear D. Trimming shortened V by 8 bases and J by 6 bases, and 10 bases separated the two germline ends. Germline V gene data show CDR1 as SEHNR and CDR2 as FQNEAQ (reference sequence). The CDR3 loop spans 12 amino acids. The CDR3 coding sequence is TGTGCCAGCCAAGGGCTGCCCGGGGAGCTGTTTTTT. Encoded protein: CASQGLPGELFF.

Many counts were recorded for this clonotype. The gene calls are TRBV11-2 and TRBJ2-5; TRBD2 matches 9 bases. The CDR3 runs to 15 residues. With 6 bases clipped from V and 2 bases from J, the junction kept 7 bases outside the gene matches. In germline, CDR1 is SGHAT, CDR2 FQNNGV. This CDR3 reads CASRSSTSGQETQYF. The CDR3 DNA follows: TGTGCCAGCAGAAGTTCGACTAGCGGACAAGAGACCCAGTACTTC.

The table lists this clonotype with many counts. This chain joins TRBV4-3 and TRBJ2-7; a possible D gene is TRBD1 (6 bases). From germline, CDR1 is LGHNA and CDR2 YSLEER. The V end was cut by 0 bases, the J end by 0 bases, with 6 bases between. This CDR3 region has 14 residues. CDR3 in amino acids: CASSQDRGSYEQYF. In DNA form, the CDR3 reads TGCGCCAGCAGCCAAGACAGGGGCTCCTACGAGCAGTACTTC.

This clonotype was observed at least ten times. The chain couples TRBV20-1 to TRBJ2-3, with 8 bases matching TRBD2. Germline V gene lookup returns CDR1 DFQATT and CDR2 SNEGSKA (reference sequence). The V segment lost 3 bases and the J segment 5 bases; nucleotides outside the gene matches: 10. The CDR3 contains 15 residues. The CDR3 nucleotides are TGCAGTGCTAGTCGACTAGCGAGAAGGATAGATACGCAGTATTTT. Encoded protein: CSASRLARRIDTQYF.

This clonotype has ten or more counts. The chain links TRBV30 to TRBJ2-7, with a possible D match to TRBD2 (6 bases). The CDR3 is made up of 12 amino acids. The V end lost 3 bases, the J end lost 6 bases, and 12 bases lay between the germline ends. Germline V gene lookup returns CDR1 GTSNPN and CDR2 SVGIG (reference sequence). Here the CDR3 reads CAWSSTSGEQYF. DNA of the CDR3: TGTGCCTGGAGCTCGACTAGTGGCGAGCAGTACTTC.

This clonotype was found a few times. The rearrangement joins TRBV4-2 to TRBJ2-5; TRBD2 might be the D (5 bases). The CDR3 consists of 19 residues. Germline V gene lookup returns CDR1 LGHNA and CDR2 YNFKEQ. Trimming took 4 bases from V and 4 from J, leaving 28 bases between them. The CDR3: CASSPLGWGKGNRGETQYF. The CDR3 nucleotides are TGTGCCAGCAGCCCCCTCGGATGGGGTAAAGGGAATCGGGGAGAGACCCAGTACTTC.

This clonotype was counted many times. The rearrangement links TRBV6-1 to TRBJ1-6; D is perhaps TRBD1 (5 bases). The V gene lost 1 base and the J gene lost 10 bases, with 8 bases spanning the gap. The V gene's germline CDR1 is MNHNS and CDR2 SASEGT. The CDR3 is 13 residues long. This CDR3 is CASSEVGGSPLHF. The CDR3 DNA is TGTGCCAGCAGTGAAGTCGGGGGATCACCCCTCCACTTT.

This clonotype was picked up many times. The V call is TRBV11-2, the J call TRBJ2-5, with D possibly TRBD1 on 7 matching bases. The germline V gene encodes CDR1 SGHAT and CDR2 FQNNGV. The CDR3 has 17 residues. V shed 5 bases and J shed 1 base, with 20 bases lying between them. DNA of the CDR3: TGTGCCAGCAGCCGGGGACAGCGGGCGCTCCTCCAAGAGACCCAGTACTTC. This encodes CASSRGQRALLQETQYF.

This rearrangement joins TRBV25-1 to TRBJ2-7; 10 nucleotides match TRBD1. With 1 base clipped from V and 6 bases from J, the junction kept 6 bases outside the gene matches. Per the germline V gene, CDR1 is MGHDK and CDR2 is SYGVNS. This CDR3 is 15 amino acids long. The CDR3: CASSEFPGQGSEQYF. In DNA, the CDR3 is TGTGCCAGCAGTGAATTCCCGGGACAGGGGAGCGAGCAGTACTTC.

This clonotype was observed many times. The rearrangement links TRBV12-3 or TRBV12-4 to TRBJ1-5; D is undetermined. Trimming pared 7 bases from V and 0 bases from J, leaving 7 bases between. This CDR3 has 13 residues. CDR3 residues: CASTKSSNQPQHF. DNA of the CDR3: TGTGCCAGCACTAAAAGTAGCAATCAGCCCCAGCATTTT.

The chain couples TRBV6-1 to TRBJ2-2, with 11 bases fitting TRBD1. Germline V gene lookup returns CDR1 MNHNS and CDR2 SASEGT. V trimming: 7 bases; J trimming: 5 bases; junction bases outside the gene matches: 6. This CDR3 comprises 15 residues. Here the CDR3 DNA reads TGTGCCAGCAAAGAGGGGACAGGGGGAACCGGGGAGCTGTTTTTT. It codes for CASKEGTGGTGELFF.

This clonotype was counted at least ten times. The V gene is TRBV12-3 or TRBV12-4, the J gene TRBJ2-7; D call uncertain. The CDR3 extends over 13 amino acids. V lost 6 bases and J lost 3, with 12 bases in between. CDR3 DNA: TGTGCCAGCAGCCGCACAGCTCTCTACGAGCAGTACTTC. This gives the protein CASSRTALYEQYF.

This clonotype showed up many times. V is TRBV12-3 or TRBV12-4 and J is TRBJ1-1, with 7 bases aligning to TRBD1. V lost 4 bases and J lost 5; bases outside the gene matches: 10. The CDR3 covers 15 residues. The CDR3 here is CASSSNRQGGTEAFF. The DNA for the CDR3 is TGTGCCAGCAGTTCTAACCGACAGGGTGGAACTGAAGCTTTCTTT.

There are many counts of this clonotype. This rearrangement joins TRBV6-2 or TRBV6-3 to TRBJ2-2; 9 nucleotides line up with TRBD2. J gave up 2 bases and V 6 bases, and 10 bases lay outside the gene matches. This CDR3 contains 17 residues. Germline V gives CDR1 MNHEY, CDR2 SVGEGT. CDR3 protein: CASSPDRLAVNTGELFF. CDR3 DNA sequence: TGTGCCAGCAGCCCTGACCGACTAGCGGTAAACACCGGGGAGCTGTTTTTT.

The CDR3 spells CARRGAEQYF. DNA of the CDR3: TGCGCCAGACGGGGGGCCGAGCAGTACTTC. The chain links TRBV10-1 to TRBJ2-7, with a weak D call TRBD2 (7 bases). In germline, CDR1 is WNHNN, CDR2 SYGVQD (reference sequence). The germline V and J ends were trimmed by 9 bases and 6 bases, with 9 bases remaining between them. This CDR3 contains 10 residues.